The clone carrying this T cell receptor (beta chain) was detected once. TCRdb keeps only in-frame clones here, not all; method: immunoSEQ multiplex PCR. The sample comprises around 290,000 clones, approximately 91% of which are singletons, and approximately 1% rests with the top ten. The data derive from a study of blood T cell repertoires in COVID-19. Study background: From T cells, B-cell-depleted T cells, or PBMCs came the material, which was cDNA or gDNA.

Sequences were obtained from PBMCs or T cells enriched from blood (not recorded which). This receptor was obtained from a woman in her twenties or thirties who had recovered from COVID-19.

CDR3 region: CASSQKRMGTNEKLFF. The DNA of the CDR3 is TGCGCCAGCAGTCAAAAGCGGATGGGAACTAATGAAAAACTGTTTTTT. The chain couples TRBV23-1 to TRBJ1-4; D gene ambiguous. TRBV23-1 falls under the ORF class, with uncertain function. The V end was cut by 2 bases, the J end by 1 base, with 11 bases between. CDR3 length: 16 amino acids.